This TCR beta chain was identified during a study of cytomegalovirus exposure and HLA in healthy donors. Germline V gene sequence: CDR1 MNHNS, CDR2 SASEGT. The V end lost 2 bases, the J end lost 11 bases, and 16 bases lay between the germline ends. The CDR3 is made up of 14 amino acids. Vbeta (60) and Jbeta (13) primers were used in the PCR. TCRdb's table, derived via immunoSEQ multiplex PCR, lists solely in-frame clones and lacks some. The data hold some 30,000 clones, with 84% observed a single time. Sequencing was carried out using PBMCs. The chain links TRBV6-1 to TRBJ1-5, with unresolved D. This receptor was taken from a woman aged 18-35 years in good health and CMV-seronegative. The CDR3 bases are TGTGCCAGCAGTGAAAGAGGAGGGAATGCAGCCCAGCATTTT. Translation: CASSERGGNAAQHF.